The 14 T cell receptor beta chains listed next were all sequenced from one sample in a study of OX40 agonist ivuxolimab in advanced cancers. Repertoires were generated with immunoSEQ multiplex PCR, while TCRdb's copy carries only in-frame clones and drops some. This sample has approximately 54,000 clones, with 80% to 85% found just once. The sample was CD4+ or CD8+ T cells sorted from blood, taken in a trial of the OX40 agonist ivuxolimab. The receptor set was obtained from an adult with an advanced solid tumor such as melanoma, head and neck, liver or kidney cancer.

This clone has a handful of counts. The chain couples TRBV6-1 to TRBJ2-7; 9 nucleotides match TRBD1. Germline-derived CDR1 and CDR2 are MNHNS and SASEGT. The CDR3 is 13 amino acids. V was pared by 7 bases and J by 4 bases, with 5 bases of the junction left unmatched. The CDR3 DNA reads TGTGCCAGCATGCCGGGACAGGGTTACGAGCAGTACTTC. It codes for CASMPGQGYEQYF.

The chain has TRBV28 and TRBJ2-7; 8 bases fit TRBD1. J was trimmed by 0 bases and V by 5 bases; bases with no gene match: 9. Germline lookup yields CDR1 MDHEN and CDR2 SYDVKM. This CDR3 comprises 16 residues. CDR3 protein: CASSTDRELLSYEQYF. The CDR3 DNA reads as TGTGCCAGCAGTACGGACAGGGAGCTCCTCTCCTACGAGCAGTACTTC. Supplemented by reference TRBV28 and TRBJ2-7, the full variable domain reads DVKVTQSSRYLVKRTGEKVFLECVQDMDHENMFWYRQDPGLGLRLIYFSYDVKMKEKGDIPEGYSVSREKKERFSLILESASTNQTSMYLCASSTDRELLSYEQYFGPGTRLTVT.

Relative to its sample, this clone is medium-sized. In DNA form, the CDR3 reads TGTGCCAGCAGCTCGGGGAATAATTCACCCCTCCACTTT. As protein: CASSSGNNSPLHF. V usage is TRBV11-2 and J usage is TRBJ1-6; D is unclear. CDR3 length: 13 residues. V lost 4 bases to trimming and J lost 5 bases, with 6 bases between them. Germline loops: CDR1 SGHAT, CDR2 FQNNGV. The whole variable domain, remainder taken from reference TRBV11-2 and TRBJ1-6, is EAGVAQSPRYKIIEKRQSVAFWCNPISGHATLYWYQQILGQGPKLLIQFQNNGVVDDSQLPKDRFSAERLKGVDSTLKIQPAKLEDSAVYLCASSSGNNSPLHFGNGTRLTVT.

CDR3 coding DNA: TGTGCCAGCAGCCACGGACAGATAACACCCTATGGCTACACCTTC. Translation gives CASSHGQITPYGYTF. The V gene is TRBV5-4, the J gene TRBJ1-2, with a tentative D call TRBD1 (6 bases). The CDR3 runs to 15 residues. From germline, CDR1 is SGHNT and CDR2 YYREEE (reference sequence). Trimming left V 4 bases short and J 4 bases short, with 17 bases between.

As regards this clone: The sample carries other DNA sequences with the same CDR3. The chain is built from TRBV19 and TRBJ2-2; D possibly corresponds to TRBD1 (6 bases). This CDR3 comprises 15 residues. The V and J ends lost 5 bases and 5 bases respectively, with 15 bases between them. The germline V gene has CDR1 LNHDA and CDR2 SQIVND (reference sequence). CDR3: CASSPPGHQTGELFF. As DNA, the CDR3 is TGTGCCAGTAGTCCACCGGGACACCAAACCGGGGAGCTGTTTTTT.

This clone was detected only a few times. The chain is built from TRBV15 and TRBJ1-1, with a tentative D call TRBD1 (6 bases). Germline V gene lookup returns CDR1 LNHNV and CDR2 YYDKDF (reference sequence). Trimming took off 4 bases at V and 5 bases at J, with 14 bases between the two ends. CDR3 size: 14 residues. The CDR3 DNA sequence: TGTGCCACCAGCACTAACACAGGGCGGACTGAAGCTTTCTTT. It encodes CATSTNTGRTEAFF.

The chain combines TRBV2 with TRBJ2-3, with 13 bases fitting TRBD2. CDR1 and CDR2 from the germline V gene are SNHLY and FYNNEI. The V and J ends lost 7 bases and 4 bases, in that order; junction bases with no gene match: 8. The CDR3 is 16 amino acids. The CDR3 loop is CASTLRTSGGSDTQYF. Written as DNA, the CDR3 is TGTGCCAGCACCCTTCGGACTAGCGGGGGTTCAGATACGCAGTATTTT.

This chain links TRBV2 with TRBJ2-2; 9 nucleotides align to TRBD1. Trimming took 9 bases from V and 5 from J; bases not matched to a gene: 10. Germline V lookup: CDR1 SNHLY, CDR2 FYNNEI. The CDR3 covers 15 residues. CDR3 in DNA: TGTGCCAGTCAGCTGGGGGACAGGGCTACCGGGGAGCTGTTTTTT. Its protein product is CASQLGDRATGELFF.

The table lists this clone with a few counts. The gene calls are TRBV29-1 and TRBJ2-3; 8 bases map to TRBD2. The CDR3 sequence is 17 residues long. Trimming cost V 0 bases and J 3 bases; bases outside gene matches: 11. The germline gives CDR1 SQVTM, CDR2 ANQGSEA. The CDR3: CSVEDRFHGGGTDTQYF. DNA for the CDR3: TGCAGCGTTGAAGATCGATTCCACGGCGGGGGGACAGATACGCAGTATTTT.

The V call is TRBV7-2, the J call TRBJ2-5; 13 bases fit TRBD2. Germline lookup yields CDR1 SGHTA and CDR2 FQGNSA. J lost 2 bases, V lost 5 bases, and 2 bases had no gene match. The CDR3 loop spans 15 amino acids. CDR3 sequence reads: CASSQGLAGQETQYF. The CDR3, as DNA: TGTGCCAGCAGCCAGGGACTAGCGGGGCAAGAGACCCAGTACTTC.

V is TRBV29-1 and J is TRBJ2-2; the D is unclear. V was cut by 3 bases and J by 7 bases, with 6 bases left in between. This CDR3 region has 11 residues. Germline V gives CDR1 SQVTM, CDR2 ANQGSEA. The CDR3 DNA reads TGCAGCGTTGATCAGGTCGGGGAGCTGTTTTTT. Protein product: CSVDQVGELFF.

The chain combines TRBV6-6 with TRBJ2-7; a possible D gene is TRBD1 (5 bases). V was trimmed by 6 bases and J by 0 bases, leaving 12 bases between them. Per the germline V gene, CDR1 is MNHNY and CDR2 is SVGAGI (reference sequence). The CDR3 has 14 amino acids. This CDR3 is CASSRTPSSYEQYF. The CDR3 bases are TGTGCCAGCAGCCGGACACCGAGCTCCTACGAGCAGTACTTC.

CDR3 in DNA: TGTGCCAGCAGTGACGGGACAACGAGCAATCAGCCCCAGCATTTT. Translation: CASSDGTTSNQPQHF. The chain carries TRBV6-1 and TRBJ1-5; perhaps TRBD1 as D (6 bases). The CDR3 contains 15 residues. The germline CDR1 and CDR2 sequences are MNHNS and SASEGT. V was cut by 3 bases and J by 1 base, with 10 bases left in between.

This clone was picked up one time. The V call is TRBV7-9, the J call TRBJ1-1; D is uncertain. Germline V lookup: CDR1 SEHNR, CDR2 FQNEAQ (reference sequence). The CDR3 runs to 12 residues. V was shortened by 6 bases and J by 10 bases, with 15 bases between the two germline ends. Here the CDR3 reads CASSPQDGGAFF. The CDR3 nucleotides read TGTGCCAGCAGTCCTCAAGACGGAGGAGCTTTCTTT.